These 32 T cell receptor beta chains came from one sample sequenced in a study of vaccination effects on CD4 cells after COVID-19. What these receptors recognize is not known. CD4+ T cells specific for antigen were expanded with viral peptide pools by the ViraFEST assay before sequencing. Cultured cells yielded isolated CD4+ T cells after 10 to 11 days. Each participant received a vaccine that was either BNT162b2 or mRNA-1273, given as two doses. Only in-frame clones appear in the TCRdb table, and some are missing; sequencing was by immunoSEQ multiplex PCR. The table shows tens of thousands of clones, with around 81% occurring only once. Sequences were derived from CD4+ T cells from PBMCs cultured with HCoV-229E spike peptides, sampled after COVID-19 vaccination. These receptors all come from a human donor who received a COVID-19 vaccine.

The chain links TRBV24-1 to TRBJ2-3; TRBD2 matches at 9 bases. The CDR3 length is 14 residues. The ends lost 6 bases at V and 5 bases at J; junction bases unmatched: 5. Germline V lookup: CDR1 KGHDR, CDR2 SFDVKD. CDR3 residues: CATSYSGGGDTQYF. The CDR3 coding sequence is TGTGCCACCAGTTATAGCGGGGGAGGAGATACGCAGTATTTT.

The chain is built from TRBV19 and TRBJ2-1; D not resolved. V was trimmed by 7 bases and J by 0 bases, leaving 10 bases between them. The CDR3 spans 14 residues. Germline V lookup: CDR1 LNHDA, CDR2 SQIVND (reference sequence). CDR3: CASKARTSYNEQFF. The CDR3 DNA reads TGTGCCAGTAAGGCCAGAACCTCCTACAATGAGCAGTTCTTC.

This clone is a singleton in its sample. This CDR3 is CASSPLGETQYF. The CDR3 DNA is TGTGCCAGCAGCCCGCTGGGGGAGACCCAGTACTTC. The chain is built from TRBV21-1 and TRBJ2-5. TRBV21-1 is tagged as a pseudogene. There are 12 residues in the CDR3.

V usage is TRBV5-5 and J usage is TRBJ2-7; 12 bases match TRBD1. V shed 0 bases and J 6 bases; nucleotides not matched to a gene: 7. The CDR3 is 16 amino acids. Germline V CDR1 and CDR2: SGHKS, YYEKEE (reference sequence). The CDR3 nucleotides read TGTGCCAGCAGCTTGGACTTCGGGACAGGGGGCTTCGAGCAGTACGTC. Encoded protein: CASSLDFGTGGFEQYV.

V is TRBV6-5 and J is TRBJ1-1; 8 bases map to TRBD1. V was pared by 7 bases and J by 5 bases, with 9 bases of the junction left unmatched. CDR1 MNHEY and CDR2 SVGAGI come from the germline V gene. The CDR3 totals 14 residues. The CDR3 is CASNLHRGLTEAFF. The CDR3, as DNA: TGTGCCAGCAACCTTCACAGGGGGTTGACTGAAGCTTTCTTT.

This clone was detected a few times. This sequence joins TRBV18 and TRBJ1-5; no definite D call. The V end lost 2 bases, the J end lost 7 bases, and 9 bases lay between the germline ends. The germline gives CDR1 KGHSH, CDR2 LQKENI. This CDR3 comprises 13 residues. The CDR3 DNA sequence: TGTGCCAGCTCACCATCGAGTGAGCAGCCCCAGCATTTT. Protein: CASSPSSEQPQHF.

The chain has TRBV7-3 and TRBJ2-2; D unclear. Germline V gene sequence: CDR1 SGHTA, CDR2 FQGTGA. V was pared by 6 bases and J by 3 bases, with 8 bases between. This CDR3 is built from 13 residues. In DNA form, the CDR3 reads TGTGCCAGCAGGAGAGACTACACCGGGGAGCTGTTTTTT. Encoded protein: CASRRDYTGELFF.

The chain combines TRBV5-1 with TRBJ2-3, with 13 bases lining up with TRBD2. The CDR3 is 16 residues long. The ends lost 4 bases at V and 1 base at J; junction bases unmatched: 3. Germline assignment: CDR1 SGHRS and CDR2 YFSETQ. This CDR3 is CASSGTSGVGTDTQYF. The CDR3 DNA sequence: TGCGCCAGCAGCGGGACTAGCGGGGTCGGCACAGATACGCAGTATTTT. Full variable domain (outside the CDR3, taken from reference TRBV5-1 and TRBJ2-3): KAGVTQTPRYLIKTRGQQVTLSCSPISGHRSVSWYQQTPGQGLQFLFEYFSETQRNKGNFPGRFSGRQFSNSRSEMNVSTLELGDSALYLCASSGTSGVGTDTQYFGPGTRLTVL.

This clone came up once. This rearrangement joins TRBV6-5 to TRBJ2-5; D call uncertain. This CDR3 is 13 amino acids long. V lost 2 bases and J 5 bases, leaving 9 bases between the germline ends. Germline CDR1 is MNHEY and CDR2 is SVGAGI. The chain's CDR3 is CASSYLGSETQYF. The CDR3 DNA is TGTGCCAGCAGTTACCTAGGGTCCGAGACCCAGTACTTC.

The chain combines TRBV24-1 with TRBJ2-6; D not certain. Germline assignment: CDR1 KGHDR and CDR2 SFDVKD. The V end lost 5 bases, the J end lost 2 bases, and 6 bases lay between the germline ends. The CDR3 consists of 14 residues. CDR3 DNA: TGTGCCACCAGTGCCTGGGCTGGGGCCAACGTCCTGACTTTC. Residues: CATSAWAGANVLTF.

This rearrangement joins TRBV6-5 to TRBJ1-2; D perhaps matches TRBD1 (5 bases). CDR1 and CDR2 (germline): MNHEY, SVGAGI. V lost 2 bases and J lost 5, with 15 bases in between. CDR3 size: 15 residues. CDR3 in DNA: TGTGCCAGCAGTTACGACGGGGCTCAATCTTATGGCTACACCTTC. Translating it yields CASSYDGAQSYGYTF.

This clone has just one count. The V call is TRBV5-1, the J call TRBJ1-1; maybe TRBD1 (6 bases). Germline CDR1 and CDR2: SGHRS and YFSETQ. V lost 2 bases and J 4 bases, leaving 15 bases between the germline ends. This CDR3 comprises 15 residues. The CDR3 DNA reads TGCGCCAGCAGCTTAACGCAGGGGCTGATCACTGAAGCTTTCTTT. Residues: CASSLTQGLITEAFF.

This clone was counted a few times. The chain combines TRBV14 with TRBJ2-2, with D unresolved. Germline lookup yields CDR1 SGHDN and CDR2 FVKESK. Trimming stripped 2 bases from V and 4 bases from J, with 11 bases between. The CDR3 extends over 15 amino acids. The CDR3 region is CASSQQQVGTGELFF. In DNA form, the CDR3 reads TGTGCCAGCAGCCAACAGCAGGTTGGCACCGGGGAGCTGTTTTTT.

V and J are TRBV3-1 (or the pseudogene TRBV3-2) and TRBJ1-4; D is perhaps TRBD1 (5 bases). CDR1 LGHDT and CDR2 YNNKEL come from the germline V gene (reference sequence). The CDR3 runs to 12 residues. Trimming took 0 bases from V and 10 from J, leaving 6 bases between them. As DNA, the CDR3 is TGTGCCAGCAGCCAAGAGGGGGGAAAACTGTTTTTT. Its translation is CASSQEGGKLFF.

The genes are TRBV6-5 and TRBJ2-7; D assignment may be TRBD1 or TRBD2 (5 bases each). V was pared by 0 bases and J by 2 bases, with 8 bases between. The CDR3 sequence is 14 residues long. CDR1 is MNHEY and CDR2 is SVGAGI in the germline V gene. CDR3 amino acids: CASSYSGRPYEQYV. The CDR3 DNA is TGTGCCAGCAGTTACTCGGGACGGCCCTACGAGCAGTACGTC.

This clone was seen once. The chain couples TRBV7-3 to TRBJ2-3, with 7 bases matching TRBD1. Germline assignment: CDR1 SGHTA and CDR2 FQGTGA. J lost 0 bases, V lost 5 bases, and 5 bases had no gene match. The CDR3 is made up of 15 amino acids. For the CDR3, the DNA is TGTGCCAGCAGCAACGGACAGGCTAGCACAGATACGCAGTATTTT. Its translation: CASSNGQASTDTQYF. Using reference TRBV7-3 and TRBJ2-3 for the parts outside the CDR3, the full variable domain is GAGVSQTPSNKVTEKGKYVELRCDPISGHTALYWYRQSLGQGPEFLIYFQGTGAADDSGLPNDRFFAVRPEGSVSTLKIQRTERGDSAVYLCASSNGQASTDTQYFGPGTRLTVL.

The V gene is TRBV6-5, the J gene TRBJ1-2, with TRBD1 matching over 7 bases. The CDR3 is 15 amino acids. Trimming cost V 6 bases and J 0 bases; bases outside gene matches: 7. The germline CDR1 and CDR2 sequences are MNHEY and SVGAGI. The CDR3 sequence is CASSPTGQTNYGYTF. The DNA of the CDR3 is TGTGCCAGCAGCCCAACGGGACAGACTAACTATGGCTACACCTTC.

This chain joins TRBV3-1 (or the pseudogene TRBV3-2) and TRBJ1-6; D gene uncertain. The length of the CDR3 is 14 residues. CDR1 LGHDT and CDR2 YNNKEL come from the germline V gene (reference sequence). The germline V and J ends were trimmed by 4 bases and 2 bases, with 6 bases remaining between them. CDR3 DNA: TGTGCCAGCAGCCTCGGGACCTATAATTCACCCCTCCACTTT. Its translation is CASSLGTYNSPLHF.

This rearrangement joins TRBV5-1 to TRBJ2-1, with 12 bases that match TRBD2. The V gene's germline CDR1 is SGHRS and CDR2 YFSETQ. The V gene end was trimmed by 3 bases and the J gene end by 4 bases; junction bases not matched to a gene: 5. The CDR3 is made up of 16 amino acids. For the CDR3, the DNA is TGCGCCAGCAGCTCCGTCACTAGCGGGGGGTACAATGAGCAGTTCTTC. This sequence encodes CASSSVTSGGYNEQFF.

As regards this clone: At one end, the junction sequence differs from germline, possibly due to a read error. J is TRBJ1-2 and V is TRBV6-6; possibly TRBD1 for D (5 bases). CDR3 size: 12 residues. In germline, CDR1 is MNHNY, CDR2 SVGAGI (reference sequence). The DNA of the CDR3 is TGTGCCAGCAGCTACTCAGGGAGCAGCTACACCTTC. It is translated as CASSYSGSSYTF.

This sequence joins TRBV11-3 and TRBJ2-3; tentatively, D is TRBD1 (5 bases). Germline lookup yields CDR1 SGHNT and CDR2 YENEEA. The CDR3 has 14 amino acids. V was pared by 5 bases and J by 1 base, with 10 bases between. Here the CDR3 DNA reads TGTGCCAGCAGCCAGGGCCGACGCACAGATACGCAGTATTTT. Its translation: CASSQGRRTDTQYF.

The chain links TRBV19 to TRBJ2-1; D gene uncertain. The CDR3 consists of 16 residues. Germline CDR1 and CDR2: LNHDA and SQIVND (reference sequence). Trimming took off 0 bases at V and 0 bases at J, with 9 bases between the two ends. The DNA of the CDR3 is TGTGCCAGTAGTATAGATCGTGTCAGCTCCTACAATGAGCAGTTCTTC. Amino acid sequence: CASSIDRVSSYNEQFF.

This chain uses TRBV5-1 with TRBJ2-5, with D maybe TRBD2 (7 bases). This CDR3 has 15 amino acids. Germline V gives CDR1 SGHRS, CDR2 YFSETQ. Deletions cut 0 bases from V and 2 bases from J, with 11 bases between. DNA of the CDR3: TGCGCCAGCAGCTTGGAGGGGGGGGTGCAAGAGACCCAGTACTTC. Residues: CASSLEGGVQETQYF.

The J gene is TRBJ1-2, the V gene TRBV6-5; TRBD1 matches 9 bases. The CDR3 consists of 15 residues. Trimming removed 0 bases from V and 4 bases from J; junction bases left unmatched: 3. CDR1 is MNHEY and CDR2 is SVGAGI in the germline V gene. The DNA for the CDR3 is TGTGCCAGCAGTTACTCGGGACAGGGAACCTATGGCTACACCTTC. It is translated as CASSYSGQGTYGYTF.

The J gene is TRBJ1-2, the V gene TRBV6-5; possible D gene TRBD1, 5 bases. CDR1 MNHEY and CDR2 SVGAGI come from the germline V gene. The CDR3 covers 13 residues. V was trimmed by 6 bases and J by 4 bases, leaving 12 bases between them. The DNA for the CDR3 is TGTGCCAGCAGGGCAGGGACGGGCTATGGCTACACCTTC. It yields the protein CASRAGTGYGYTF.

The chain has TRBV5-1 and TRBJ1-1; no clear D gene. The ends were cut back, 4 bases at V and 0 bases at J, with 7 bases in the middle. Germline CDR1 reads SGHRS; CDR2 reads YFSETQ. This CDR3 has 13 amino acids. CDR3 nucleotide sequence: TGCGCCAGCAGCGATGAATTGAACACTGAAGCTTTCTTT. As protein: CASSDELNTEAFF.

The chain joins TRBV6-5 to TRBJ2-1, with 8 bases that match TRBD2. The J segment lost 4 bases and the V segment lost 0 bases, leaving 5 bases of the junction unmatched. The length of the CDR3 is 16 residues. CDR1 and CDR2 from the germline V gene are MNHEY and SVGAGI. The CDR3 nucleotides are TGTGCCAGCAGTTACTCCCGGGGGGGCCTATACAATGAGCAGTTCTTC. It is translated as CASSYSRGGLYNEQFF.

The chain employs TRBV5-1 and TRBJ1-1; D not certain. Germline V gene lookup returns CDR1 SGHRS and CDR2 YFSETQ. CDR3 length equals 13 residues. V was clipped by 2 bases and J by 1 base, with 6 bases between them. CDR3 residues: CASSFSQNTEAFF. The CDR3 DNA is TGCGCCAGCAGCTTTTCACAGAACACTGAAGCTTTCTTT.

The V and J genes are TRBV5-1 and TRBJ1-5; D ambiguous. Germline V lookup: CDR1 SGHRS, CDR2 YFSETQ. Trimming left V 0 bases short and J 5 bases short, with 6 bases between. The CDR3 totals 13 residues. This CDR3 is CASSLDADQPQHF. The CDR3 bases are TGCGCCAGCAGCTTGGACGCAGATCAGCCCCAGCATTTT.

DNA for the CDR3: TGTGCCATCGGACAGGGTCAAGTAAACACCATATATTTT. Translating gives CAIGQGQVNTIYF. The gene calls are TRBV6-6 and TRBJ1-3; 8 nucleotides align to TRBD1. The CDR3 spans 13 residues. Germline CDR1 MNHNY, CDR2 SVGAGI (reference sequence). With V trimmed by 10 bases and J by 6 bases, 8 bases remained unmatched.

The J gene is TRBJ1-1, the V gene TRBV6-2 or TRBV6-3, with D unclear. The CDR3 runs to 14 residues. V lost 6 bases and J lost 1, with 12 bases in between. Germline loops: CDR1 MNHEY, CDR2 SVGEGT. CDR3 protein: CASRYGLANTEAFF. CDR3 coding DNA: TGTGCCAGCAGATACGGACTGGCGAACACTGAAGCTTTCTTT.

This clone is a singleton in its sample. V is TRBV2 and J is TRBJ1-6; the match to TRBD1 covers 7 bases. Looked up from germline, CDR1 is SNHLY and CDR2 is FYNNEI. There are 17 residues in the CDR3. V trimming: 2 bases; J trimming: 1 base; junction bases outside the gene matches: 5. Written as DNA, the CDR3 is TGTGCCAGCAGTGAAAGGGGGCGGGAATCCTATAATTCACCCCTCCACTTT. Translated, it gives CASSERGRESYNSPLHF.